The subject of this entry is one T cell receptor (beta chain). Its antigen is as yet unknown. This record comes from a study of T cell responses to AZD1222 COVID-19 vaccine. General observations from the study: A reported finding is that nearly half of spike-specific TCRs target unmutated variant regions. Repertoire sampling was restricted to post-peak T cell response timepoints.

TCRdb's copy holds only in-frame clones and misses some; the assay was immunoSEQ multiplex PCR. The sample contains fewer than 150,000 clones, approximately 90% of which appear only once. V was trimmed by 0 bases and J by 4 bases, leaving 12 bases between them. The CDR3 extends over 14 amino acids. Germline assignment: CDR1 GTSNPN and CDR2 SVGIG (reference sequence). The chain employs TRBV30 and TRBJ1-1, with D tentatively TRBD1 (5 bases). The TCR originated in an adult who received the AZD1222 COVID-19 vaccine. The sequences come from peripheral blood, collected 28 days after the second AZD1222 dose. This CDR3 is CAWSVTRVGTEAFF. In DNA form, the CDR3 reads TGTGCCTGGAGTGTAACCAGGGTAGGCACTGAAGCTTTCTTT.